This T cell receptor beta chain was identified in a study of blood T cell repertoires in COVID-19. The wider study: Donors in the United States, Italy and Spain gave samples during acute or convalescent COVID-19. PBMCs, B-cell-depleted T cells, or T cells were the source of the cDNA or gDNA that made up the material.

Authors' methods: Reference gene primer amplification gave nucleated cell count estimates. TCRdb's table, derived via immunoSEQ multiplex PCR, lists solely in-frame clones and lacks some. From that table come the V and J calls and clone size; the DNA was used to work out D and trimming. The table has about 67,000 clones, around 86% seen once. This clone has a single count. Material: peripheral blood. The origin of this receptor is a man aged 50 to 60 with active COVID-19.

The CDR3 coding sequence is TGTGCCAGCAGCTCCCAGGTCCAAGAGACCCAGTACTTC. The encoded protein is CASSSQVQETQYF. The chain couples TRBV7-2 to TRBJ2-5; D remains ambiguous. The CDR3 contains 13 residues. V was shortened by 4 bases and J by 1 base, with 7 bases between the two germline ends. The V gene's germline CDR1 is SGHTA and CDR2 FQGNSA.